This T cell receptor (beta chain) appears in the sequencing data of a study of OX40 agonist ivuxolimab in advanced cancers. General notes on the study: Ivuxolimab was a fully human IgG2 agonistic monoclonal antibody targeting the costimulatory receptor OX40 (CD134). Prior anti-PD-1, anti-PD-L1 or anti-CTLA-4 therapy was permitted, and 40% of dose-escalation patients had received checkpoint inhibitors. In the dose-escalation cohort, over 65% of patients were male, and the mean age was approximately 60 years, with a range of roughly 23 to 85. Peripheral TCRbeta sequencing was intended to test whether TCR sequence diversity was altered and clonal T-cell expansion was caused by ivuxolimab. The monotherapy dose-escalation portion (N of about 52 patients) of the phase I ivuxolimab trial is reported in the paper. Intravenous ivuxolimab was administered to patients every 2 weeks at six dose levels: 0.01, 0.1, 0.3, 1.5, 3 and 10 mg/kg. Partial responses occurred in three dose-escalation patients: two with cutaneous melanoma and one with hepatocellular carcinoma. Of the approximately 53 patients in dose escalation, about 20 had hepatocellular carcinoma, around 15 had melanoma, 9 had renal cell carcinoma and 9 had head and neck cancer. Overall study outcomes, separate from this receptor: After ivuxolimab, expanded clones were on average more numerous among CD8+ T cells than among CD4+ T cells. The antigen specificity of the clonally expanded peripheral T cells was not determined. In partial responders in the 0.1-3.0 mg/kg groups, normalized peripheral clonal expansion was found to be among the lowest, especially among CD8+ T cells. At doses of 0.1 to 3.0 mg/kg, clonal expansion of both CD4+ and CD8+ T cells in blood was seen between baseline and week 6. Low levels of normalized T-cell clonal expansion were also shown by some nonresponding patients.

Trimming removed 5 bases from V and 7 bases from J, leaving 18 bases between the germline ends. Including cysteine and phenylalanine, the CDR3 has 14 amino acids. Only the CDR3 region is kept as DNA, spanning 42 bases read in frame from base 1. CDR1 and CDR2 are read off the germline V gene as LGHNT and FRNRAP. Genomic DNA was isolated from the sorted cells so that the TCRbeta CDR3 region could be sequenced. The immunoSEQ Assay was used for sequencing of TCRbeta CDR3 regions. The clones in this table, taken by TCRdb from immuneACCESS, are in-frame only. Not every clone is retained; where verified, under half of the shortfall comes from an unresolved V gene, and the cause of the rest is unknown. For this sample the table gives around 68,000 clones, of which roughly 87% were detected only once. Less than 0.4% of the sample comes from the top ten. The trial excluded patients who had a history of autoimmune disease or who were on systemic immunosuppression. Peripheral blood for TCR sequencing was drawn from every dose cohort at baseline, at cycle 4 day 1 and at cycle 7 day 1. Samples came from an open-label, multicenter, first-in-human phase I dose-escalation trial of ivuxolimab. The trial enrolled adults with locally advanced or metastatic head and neck squamous cell, hepatocellular, melanoma or renal cell carcinoma. Before TCR sequencing, CD4+ and CD8+ T cells were separately sorted from peripheral blood.

The table lists this clone with a few counts. It lacks a known antigen. No qualities accompany the bases; no much larger clone lies one base away. This chain joins TRBV12-5 to TRBJ2-7; the D gene is perhaps TRBD1, on 5 matching bases. Here the sequenced sample was CD4+ or CD8+ T cells sorted from blood, taken in a trial of the OX40 agonist ivuxolimab. The sequence was collected from an adult with an advanced solid tumor such as melanoma, head and neck, liver or kidney cancer. The encoded CDR3 is CASGVSSRVREQYF. DNA sequence: TGTGCTAGTGGTGTATCATCCAGGGTAAGAGAGCAGTACTTC.